The 29 T cell receptor beta chains given below trace back to one sample, sequenced in a study of shared clonotypes between healthy human individuals. Assay: immunoSEQ multiplex PCR; the TCRdb copy retains only in-frame clones and omits some. This sample carries roughly 2,300,000 clones, 92% of them seen once, and the ten largest clones take approximately 0.41%. The specimen sequenced was naive CD4+ T cells from PBMCs. Documented subset: CD45RA+ positively selected. These receptors were taken from a man aged 18 to 29 in good health. Some clones in this sample may be carry-over from other donors' samples.

The chain employs TRBV10-1 and TRBJ1-5, with D perhaps TRBD1 (5 bases). In germline, CDR1 is WNHNN, CDR2 SYGVQD (reference sequence). V was pared by 9 bases and J by 7 bases, with 16 bases between. CDR3 size: 13 residues. CDR3: CASQKGSGQPQHF. The CDR3, as DNA: TGCGCCAGTCAAAAGGGGTCAGGGCAGCCCCAGCATTTT.

This sequence joins TRBV29-1 and TRBJ2-1, with a possible D match to TRBD2 (6 bases). The length of the CDR3 is 15 residues. Trimming left V 6 bases short and J 9 bases short, with 24 bases between. Germline CDR1 and CDR2: SQVTM and ANQGSEA. The DNA of the CDR3 is TGCAGCGTGGTGTCTCGGGGCGGGAAGCTCGGTGAGCAGTTCTTC. As protein: CSVVSRGGKLGEQFF.

The table lists this clone with a few counts. The chain joins TRBV9 to TRBJ2-1, with a weak D call TRBD2 (5 bases). V lost 1 base and J lost 6, with 11 bases in between. This CDR3 comprises 14 residues. In germline, CDR1 is SGDLS, CDR2 YYNGEE. The CDR3 region is CASSVRGGSNEQFF. Written as DNA, the CDR3 is TGTGCCAGCAGCGTACGGGGTGGGAGCAATGAGCAGTTCTTC. The variable domain in full, with the rest retrieved from reference TRBV9 and TRBJ2-1, is DSGVTQTPKHLITATGQRVTLRCSPRSGDLSVYWYQQSLDQGLQFLIQYYNGEERAKGNILERFSAQQFPDLHSELNLSSLELGDSALYFCASSVRGGSNEQFFGPGTRLTVL.

The chain recombines TRBV5-4 with TRBJ2-7, with 13 bases that match TRBD2. This CDR3 region has 16 residues. Germline trimming cut 4 bases from V and 3 bases from J; bases unmatched to any gene: 7. Germline CDR1 is SGHNT and CDR2 is YYREEE (reference sequence). In nucleotides, the CDR3 is TGTGCCAGCAGCACCCGGACTAGCGGGGGAGTCTACGAGCAGTACTTC. Its translation is CASSTRTSGGVYEQYF. Based on the CDR3 plus reference TRBV5-4 and TRBJ2-7, the full variable domain is ETGVTQSPTHLIKTRGQQVTLRCSSQSGHNTVSWYQQALGQGPQFIFQYYREEENGRGNFPPRFSGLQFPNYSSELNVNALELDDSALYLCASSTRTSGGVYEQYFGPGTRLTVT.

The chain couples TRBV7-3 to TRBJ2-1; 14 bases match TRBD2. This CDR3 is built from 15 residues. The V gene's germline CDR1 is SGHTA and CDR2 FQGTGA. V gave up 5 bases and J gave up 8 bases; unmatched junction bases: 5. The CDR3 spells CASSPTSGRAYEQFF. In nucleotides, the CDR3 is TGTGCCAGCAGCCCGACTAGCGGGAGGGCCTATGAGCAGTTCTTC.

The chain uses TRBV7-9 and TRBJ2-1, with a weak D call TRBD2 (7 bases). The V gene lost 2 bases and the J gene lost 7 bases, with 15 bases spanning the gap. Germline V lookup: CDR1 SEHNR, CDR2 FQNEAQ (reference sequence). This CDR3 spans 15 amino acids. The chain's CDR3 is CASSLIGGDMNEQFF. CDR3 bases: TGTGCCAGCAGCTTAATTGGGGGGGACATGAATGAGCAGTTCTTC. The full variable domain, rest sourced from reference TRBV7-9 and TRBJ2-1, is DTGVSQNPRHKITKRGQNVTFRCDPISEHNRLYWYRQTLGQGPEFLTYFQNEAQLEKSRLLSDRFSAERPKGSFSTLEIQRTEQGDSAMYLCASSLIGGDMNEQFFGPGTRLTVL.

The rearrangement joins TRBV6-1 to TRBJ1-2, with a tentative D call TRBD1 (5 bases). This CDR3 has 13 residues. Germline V lookup: CDR1 MNHNS, CDR2 SASEGT. V was pared by 2 bases and J by 5 bases, with 9 bases between. The CDR3 loop is CASSERQGYGYTF. CDR3 DNA sequence: TGTGCCAGCAGTGAACGCCAGGGATATGGCTACACCTTC.

This clone was recorded only once. The rearrangement links TRBV28 to TRBJ2-7, with TRBD2 matching over 7 bases. The CDR3 is 15 residues long. CDR1 is MDHEN, CDR2 SYDVKM, per germline. The V and J ends lost 5 bases and 7 bases, in that order; junction bases with no gene match: 14. The CDR3 loop reads CASSHQGGGLKEQYF. The CDR3 DNA sequence: TGTGCCAGCAGTCACCAGGGCGGGGGATTGAAAGAGCAGTACTTC.

Turning to this clone: Within the sample, other DNA sequences also encode this same CDR3. The genes are TRBV7-9 and TRBJ2-1; 11 positions agree with TRBD2. Germline V gene sequence: CDR1 SEHNR, CDR2 FQNEAQ (reference sequence). Trimming took 5 bases from V and 4 from J; bases not matched to a gene: 4. This CDR3 is built from 15 residues. CDR3 nucleotides: TGTGCCAGCAGCCTTACTAGCGGGGGATACAATGAGCAGTTCTTC. It encodes CASSLTSGGYNEQFF.

The rearrangement links TRBV6-1 to TRBJ1-2; D is possibly TRBD1 (5 bases). CDR3 length: 14 amino acids. Trimming stripped 4 bases from V and 8 bases from J, with 17 bases between. Germline-derived CDR1 and CDR2 are MNHNS and SASEGT. CDR3 coding DNA: TGTGCCAGCAGTGCCGGGACCGGAAGCGGGGGCTACACCTTC. Amino acid sequence: CASSAGTGSGGYTF.

This chain links TRBV2 with TRBJ2-5; 7 bases are a match to TRBD1. CDR3 length equals 15 residues. J lost 2 bases, V lost 4 bases, and 7 bases had no gene match. CDR1 is SNHLY, CDR2 FYNNEI, per germline. In DNA form, the CDR3 reads TGTGCCAGCAGTGCGACCGGGACAGATCAAGAGACCCAGTACTTC. Protein product: CASSATGTDQETQYF.

This rearrangement joins TRBV18 to TRBJ1-1; TRBD1 might be the D (5 bases). Trimming shortened V by 5 bases and J by 5 bases, and 9 bases separated the two germline ends. In germline, CDR1 is KGHSH, CDR2 LQKENI. This CDR3 has 12 residues. Written as DNA, the CDR3 is TGTGCCAGCTCATCCGGGGGGACTGAAGCTTTCTTT. Translating it yields CASSSGGTEAFF.

The rearrangement links TRBV5-8 to TRBJ2-3; D is undetermined. In germline, CDR1 is SGHTS, CDR2 YDEGEE. V lost 2 bases, J lost 0 bases, and 13 bases lay in between. The CDR3 consists of 16 residues. The CDR3 nucleotides read TGTGCCAGCAGCTTAAAACTGGGGTCTAGCACAGATACGCAGTATTTT. This translates into CASSLKLGSSTDTQYF.

V gene TRBV11-2 combines with J gene TRBJ2-3, with unresolved D. The CDR3 runs 17 residues. Trimming removed 2 bases at V and 3 bases at J, with 18 bases between. Germline V gene sequence: CDR1 SGHAT, CDR2 FQNNGV. CDR3 region: CASSLTPGAVGTDTQYF. In DNA form, the CDR3 reads TGTGCCAGCAGCTTAACGCCTGGCGCCGTGGGAACAGATACGCAGTATTTT.

The genes are TRBV27 and TRBJ2-1, with TRBD2 matching 9 bases. After removal of 2 bases from V and 6 bases from J, the junction contained 5 bases not matched to a gene. This CDR3 contains 15 residues. Looked up from germline, CDR1 is MNHEY and CDR2 is SMNVEV (reference sequence). DNA of the CDR3: TGTGCCAGCAGTTTAAAAGCGGGAGGTTCCAATGAGCAGTTCTTC. Protein: CASSLKAGGSNEQFF.

The gene calls are TRBV9 and TRBJ1-1; D is undetermined. V was clipped by 4 bases and J by 2 bases, with 15 bases between them. The germline gives CDR1 SGDLS, CDR2 YYNGEE. The CDR3 runs 15 residues. CDR3 DNA: TGTGCCAGCAGCCCACAGATGGACGGAAACACTGAAGCTTTCTTT. Translating it yields CASSPQMDGNTEAFF.

The rearrangement joins TRBV2 to TRBJ1-2; D is unresolved. The CDR3 is made up of 14 amino acids. Germline assignment: CDR1 SNHLY and CDR2 FYNNEI. With 2 bases removed from V and 4 bases from J, the gap between germline ends came to 11 bases. The CDR3 nucleotides are TGTGCCAGCAGTGAATCCCTCTCCTTCTATGGCTACACCTTC. This translates into CASSESLSFYGYTF.

The V call is TRBV11-2, the J call TRBJ2-7, with 9 bases identical to TRBD1. Germline CDR1 SGHAT, CDR2 FQNNGV. With V trimmed by 5 bases and J by 3 bases, 11 bases remained unmatched. The CDR3 is 16 residues long. CDR3: CASSVGLGQGIYEQYF. The DNA for the CDR3 is TGTGCCAGCAGCGTGGGGTTGGGACAGGGAATCTACGAGCAGTACTTC.

With respect to this clone: In the same sample, other DNA sequences code for this CDR3. J is TRBJ2-3 and V is TRBV6-5; D gene unclear. This CDR3 comprises 13 residues. Deletions cut 2 bases from V and 2 bases from J, with 5 bases between. The germline CDR1 and CDR2 sequences are MNHEY and SVGAGI. The CDR3 loop reads CASSYTPTDTQYF. CDR3 bases: TGTGCCAGCAGTTACACCCCCACAGATACGCAGTATTTT.

The CDR3 nucleotides read TGTGCCAGCAGCTATGGACAGGGACCCTACGAGCAGTACTTC. Protein product: CASSYGQGPYEQYF. The rearrangement links TRBV9 to TRBJ2-7, with 8 nucleotides matching TRBD1. The CDR3 sequence is 14 residues long. The V and J ends lost 4 bases and 2 bases, in that order; junction bases with no gene match: 5. Germline values: CDR1 SGDLS, CDR2 YYNGEE.

This chain links TRBV18 with TRBJ1-4; tentative D call: TRBD1 (5 bases). The CDR3 runs 14 residues. Trimming cost V 8 bases and J 5 bases, with 15 bases left between them. Looked up from germline, CDR1 is KGHSH and CDR2 is LQKENI. The CDR3 nucleotides are TGTGCCAGCAGCACTGACGGACACAATGAAAAACTGTTTTTT. It codes for CASSTDGHNEKLFF.

The J gene is TRBJ2-5, the V gene TRBV11-2; D is unresolved. The V gene lost 6 bases and the J gene lost 4 bases, with 15 bases spanning the gap. Germline CDR1 and CDR2: SGHAT and FQNNGV. The CDR3 extends over 14 amino acids. In nucleotides, the CDR3 is TGTGCCAGCAGGTCTCTGAGTGTTAGAGAGACCCAGTACTTC. Its translation is CASRSLSVRETQYF. Based on the CDR3 plus reference TRBV11-2 and TRBJ2-5, the full variable domain is EAGVAQSPRYKIIEKRQSVAFWCNPISGHATLYWYQQILGQGPKLLIQFQNNGVVDDSQLPKDRFSAERLKGVDSTLKIQPAKLEDSAVYLCASRSLSVRETQYFGPGTRLLVL.

Comment on this clone: A junction boundary mismatches the germline segment, possibly from a read error. The DNA for the CDR3 is TGTGCCAGCTCACCGACAGGGGGGCAAGAGACCCCGTACTTC. Translation: CASSPTGGQETPYF. V and J are TRBV18 and TRBJ2-5, with 9 bases that match TRBD1. Germline lookup yields CDR1 KGHSH and CDR2 LQKENI. This CDR3 region has 14 residues.

V gene TRBV5-6 combines with J gene TRBJ2-7; TRBD1 is a possible D gene (5 bases). The germline V gene has CDR1 SGHDT and CDR2 YYEEEE. Trimming left V 4 bases short and J 3 bases short, with 17 bases between. This CDR3 has 15 residues. The CDR3 is CASSRLSRAYYEQYF. DNA for the CDR3: TGTGCCAGCAGCCGCCTGAGCAGGGCGTACTACGAGCAGTACTTC.

V usage is TRBV4-3 and J usage is TRBJ1-1; a weak D match, TRBD1 (5 bases). V was shortened by 1 base and J by 5 bases, with 11 bases between the two germline ends. CDR1 and CDR2 from the germline V gene are LGHNA and YSLEER. CDR3 length equals 14 residues. The CDR3 bases are TGCGCCAGCAGCCAAGTGGGACGGCCGACTGAAGCTTTCTTT. Translated, it gives CASSQVGRPTEAFF.

The chain combines TRBV2 with TRBJ2-7, with 11 nucleotides matching TRBD2. Germline trimming cut 3 bases from V and 5 bases from J; bases unmatched to any gene: 6. The CDR3 sequence is 15 residues long. Germline V gives CDR1 SNHLY, CDR2 FYNNEI. The CDR3 bases are TGTGCCAGCAGTGATCTAGCGGGAGGACGCAACGAGCAGTACTTC. Encoded protein: CASSDLAGGRNEQYF.

The rearrangement uses TRBV28 and TRBJ1-2; D might be TRBD1 (5 bases). The CDR3 has 13 amino acids. The ends were cut back, 11 bases at V and 0 bases at J, with 13 bases in the middle. Germline assignment: CDR1 MDHEN and CDR2 SYDVKM. The DNA of the CDR3 is TGTGCCTGGGGGGGAAGAGCTAACTATGGCTACACCTTC. Translated: CAWGGRANYGYTF.

The chain joins TRBV6-1 to TRBJ1-1; TRBD1 might be the D (5 bases). Looked up from germline, CDR1 is MNHNS and CDR2 is SASEGT. Deletions cut 8 bases from V and 0 bases from J, with 10 bases between. The CDR3 runs to 13 residues. The CDR3 sequence is CASFRQMNTEAFF. The CDR3 DNA reads TGTGCCAGCTTCAGACAGATGAACACTGAAGCTTTCTTT.

The rearrangement joins TRBV7-3 to TRBJ2-3; no clear D. CDR1 and CDR2 (germline): SGHTA, FQGTGA. The CDR3 loop spans 15 amino acids. The V and J ends lost 4 bases and 2 bases respectively, with 13 bases between them. CDR3 protein: CASSSGMTYTDTQYF. The DNA of the CDR3 is TGTGCCAGCAGCTCTGGGATGACGTACACAGATACGCAGTATTTT.